This T cell receptor beta chain emerged from a study of cytomegalovirus exposure and HLA in healthy donors. Study summary: Out of about 190 million T cells, an earlier analysis found around 120 million unique TCR beta sequences in total.

To note about this clone: The antigen is undetermined.

PCR employed 60 Vbeta and 13 Jbeta primers. Here immunoSEQ multiplex PCR was the method, and the copy in TCRdb shows in-frame clones only, minus some. The sample holds about 160,000 clones. General observations from the study: A later analysis associated about 18,000 TCR beta sequences with HLA alleles at a 0.05 false discovery rate.

The trim removed 1 base at V and 1 base at J, leaving 3 bases unmatched. Germline loops: CDR1 SEHNR, CDR2 FQNEAQ (reference sequence). The CDR3 totals 16 residues. The specimen sequenced was PBMCs. The chain joins TRBV7-9 to TRBJ2-5, with TRBD1 matching over 10 bases. This TCR was sampled from a woman in her sixties in good health and CMV-seronegative. The CDR3 region has the DNA TGTGCCAGCAGCTTAGGGGACAGGGGTATCCAAGAGACCCAGTACTTC. Protein sequence: CASSLGDRGIQETQYF.